The TCR beta chain under discussion was sequenced for a study of cytomegalovirus exposure and HLA in healthy donors. Study conclusions and caveats: Presence/absence analyses assumed roughly uniform sequencing depth across donors. Judged likely to be a sequencing artifact was a cluster of highly shared sequence variants.

PCR involved 60 Vbeta and 13 Jbeta primers. As processed by the authors: Later, an analysis found 80 million or so unique TCR beta chains, and about 10 million of these were shared. Profiling relied on immunoSEQ multiplex PCR, and the TCRdb table lists in-frame clones only, not all of them. V, J and clone size reflect that table, while D and trimming were determined from the DNA. This sample carries about 120,000 clones, approximately 80% of them seen once, and the ten largest clones take about 11%. With regard to this clone: The antigen remains undetermined.

V gave up 6 bases and J gave up 2 bases; unmatched junction bases: 7. Germline V gives CDR1 MNHNS, CDR2 SASEGT. The CDR3 length is 15 residues. The TCR comes from a man aged 30-40 years in good health and CMV-seropositive. The gene calls are TRBV6-1 and TRBJ2-7; 10 bases agree with TRBD1. The material sequenced was PBMCs. The CDR3: CASSLRDRGPYEQYF. In nucleotides, the CDR3 is TGTGCCAGCAGCCTCCGGGACAGGGGACCCTACGAGCAGTACTTC.